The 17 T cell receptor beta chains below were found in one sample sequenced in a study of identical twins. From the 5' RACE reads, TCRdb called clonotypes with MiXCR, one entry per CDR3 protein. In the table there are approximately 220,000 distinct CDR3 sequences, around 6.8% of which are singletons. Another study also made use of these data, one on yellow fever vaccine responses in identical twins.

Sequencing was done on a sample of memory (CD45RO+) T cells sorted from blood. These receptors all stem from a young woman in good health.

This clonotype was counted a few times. The chain's CDR3 is CASSLVTSGISGELFF. In DNA, the CDR3 is TGTGCCAGCAGCTTAGTGACTAGCGGGATCTCCGGGGAGCTGTTTTTT. V gene TRBV7-8 combines with J gene TRBJ2-2; TRBD2 aligns across 11 bases. The CDR3 spans 16 residues. Germline V gene sequence: CDR1 SGHVS, CDR2 FQNEAQ. The J segment lost 6 bases and the V segment lost 1 base, leaving 4 bases of the junction unmatched.

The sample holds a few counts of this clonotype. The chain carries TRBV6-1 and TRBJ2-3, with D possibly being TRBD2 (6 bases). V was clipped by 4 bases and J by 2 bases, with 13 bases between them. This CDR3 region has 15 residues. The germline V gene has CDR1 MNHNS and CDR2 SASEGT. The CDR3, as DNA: TGTGCCAGCAGTGCCGGGAGCTACTACACAGATACGCAGTATTTT. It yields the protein CASSAGSYYTDTQYF.

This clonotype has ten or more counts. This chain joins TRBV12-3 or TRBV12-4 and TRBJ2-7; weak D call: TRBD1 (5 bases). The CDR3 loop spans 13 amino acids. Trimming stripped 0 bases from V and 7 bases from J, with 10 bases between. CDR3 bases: TGTGCCAGCAGTTTAGCGAATCAGGGAGAGCAGTACTTC. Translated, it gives CASSLANQGEQYF.

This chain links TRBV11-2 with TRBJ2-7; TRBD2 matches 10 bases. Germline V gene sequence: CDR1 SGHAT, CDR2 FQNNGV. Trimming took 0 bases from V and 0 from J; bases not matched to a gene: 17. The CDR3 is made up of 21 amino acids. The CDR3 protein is CASSLEETKGTSGTTSYEQYF. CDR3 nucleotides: TGTGCCAGCAGCTTAGAAGAGACAAAAGGCACTAGCGGGACGACCTCCTACGAGCAGTACTTC.

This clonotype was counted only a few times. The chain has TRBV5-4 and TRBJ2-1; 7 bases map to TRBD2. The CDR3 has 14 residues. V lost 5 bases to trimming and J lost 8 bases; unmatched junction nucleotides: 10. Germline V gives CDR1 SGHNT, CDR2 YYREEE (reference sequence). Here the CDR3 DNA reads TGTGCCAGCAGGGTAGCGGGCGTTTTCGATGAGCAGTTCTTC. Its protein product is CASRVAGVFDEQFF.

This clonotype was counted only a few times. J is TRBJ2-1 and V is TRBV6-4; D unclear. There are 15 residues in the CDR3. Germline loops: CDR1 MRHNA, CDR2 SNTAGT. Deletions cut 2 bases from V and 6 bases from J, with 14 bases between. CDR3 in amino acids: CASSDNRRSINEQFF. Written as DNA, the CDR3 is TGTGCCAGCAGTGACAACCGACGATCTATCAATGAGCAGTTCTTC.

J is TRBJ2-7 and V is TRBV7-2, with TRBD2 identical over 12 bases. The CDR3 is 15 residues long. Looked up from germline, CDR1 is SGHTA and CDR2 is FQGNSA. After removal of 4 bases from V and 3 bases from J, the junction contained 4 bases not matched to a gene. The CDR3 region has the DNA TGTGCCAGCAGCTCCGGACTAGCGGGACGCTACGAGCAGTACTTC. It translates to CASSSGLAGRYEQYF.

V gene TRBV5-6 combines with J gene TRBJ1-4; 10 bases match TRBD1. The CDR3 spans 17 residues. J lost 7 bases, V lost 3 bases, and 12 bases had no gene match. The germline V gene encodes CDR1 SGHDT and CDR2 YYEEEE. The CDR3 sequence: CASSWYRTGGNGEKLFF. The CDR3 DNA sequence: TGTGCCAGCAGCTGGTATAGGACAGGGGGGAATGGTGAAAAACTGTTTTTT.

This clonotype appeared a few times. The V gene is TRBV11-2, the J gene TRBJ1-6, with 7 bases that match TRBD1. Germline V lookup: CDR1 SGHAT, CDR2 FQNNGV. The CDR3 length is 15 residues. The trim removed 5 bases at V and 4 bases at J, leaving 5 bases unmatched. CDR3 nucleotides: TGTGCCAGCAGCCAGACAGGGAATTATAATTCACCCCTCCACTTT. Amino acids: CASSQTGNYNSPLHF.

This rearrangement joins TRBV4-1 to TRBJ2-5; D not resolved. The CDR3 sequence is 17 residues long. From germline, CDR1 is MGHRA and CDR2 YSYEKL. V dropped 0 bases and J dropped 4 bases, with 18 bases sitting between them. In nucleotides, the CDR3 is TGCGCCAGCAGCCAAGAGAGTCTCGGACGAGTCCGAGAGACCCAGTACTTC. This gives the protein CASSQESLGRVRETQYF.

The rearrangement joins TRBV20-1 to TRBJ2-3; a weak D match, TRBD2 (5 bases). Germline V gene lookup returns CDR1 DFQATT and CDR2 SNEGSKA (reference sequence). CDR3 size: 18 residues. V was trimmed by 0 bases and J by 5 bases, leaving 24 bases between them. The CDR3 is CSARDFKVSGRVGDTQYF. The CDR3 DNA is TGCAGTGCTAGAGATTTTAAAGTGTCGGGAAGGGTGGGAGATACGCAGTATTTT.

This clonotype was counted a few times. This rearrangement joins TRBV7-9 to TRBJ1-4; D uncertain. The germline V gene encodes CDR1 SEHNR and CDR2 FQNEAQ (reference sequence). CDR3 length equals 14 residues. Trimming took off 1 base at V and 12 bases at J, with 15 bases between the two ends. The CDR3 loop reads CASSLEGGPVELFF. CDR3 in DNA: TGTGCCAGCAGCTTAGAAGGCGGGCCCGTGGAACTGTTTTTT.

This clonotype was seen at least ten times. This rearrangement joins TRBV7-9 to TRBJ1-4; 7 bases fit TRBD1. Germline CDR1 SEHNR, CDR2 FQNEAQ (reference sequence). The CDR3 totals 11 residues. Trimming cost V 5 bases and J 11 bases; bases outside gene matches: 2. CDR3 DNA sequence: TGTGCCAGCAGCCCGACAGGGAAACTGTTTTTT. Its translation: CASSPTGKLFF.

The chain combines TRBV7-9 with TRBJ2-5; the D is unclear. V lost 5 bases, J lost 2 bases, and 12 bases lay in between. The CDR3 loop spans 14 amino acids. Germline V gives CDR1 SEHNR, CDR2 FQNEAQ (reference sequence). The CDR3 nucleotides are TGTGCCAGCAGCAGCCTTGTTATACAAGAGACCCAGTACTTC. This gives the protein CASSSLVIQETQYF.

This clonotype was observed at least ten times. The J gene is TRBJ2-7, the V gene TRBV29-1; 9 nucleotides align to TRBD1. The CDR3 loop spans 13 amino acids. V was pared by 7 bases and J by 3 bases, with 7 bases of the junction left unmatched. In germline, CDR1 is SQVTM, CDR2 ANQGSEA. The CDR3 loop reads CSAAGQGHYEQYF. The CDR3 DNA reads TGCAGCGCTGCGGGACAGGGCCACTACGAGCAGTACTTC.

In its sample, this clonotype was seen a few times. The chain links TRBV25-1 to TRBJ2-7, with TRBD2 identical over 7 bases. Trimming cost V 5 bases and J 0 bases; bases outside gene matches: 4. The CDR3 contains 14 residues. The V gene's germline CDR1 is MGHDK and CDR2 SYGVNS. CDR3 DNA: TGTGCCAGCAGTAGAAGCGGGGTCTCCTACGAGCAGTACTTC. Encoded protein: CASSRSGVSYEQYF.

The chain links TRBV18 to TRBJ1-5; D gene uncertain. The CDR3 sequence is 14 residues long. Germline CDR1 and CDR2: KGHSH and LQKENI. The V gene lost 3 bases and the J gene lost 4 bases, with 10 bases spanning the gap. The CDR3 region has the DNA TGTGCCAGCTCACCGGCCGGGCCGAATCAGCCCCAGCATTTT. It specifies CASSPAGPNQPQHF.